The 8 T cell receptor beta chains below come from one sample, sequenced in a study of cytomegalovirus exposure and HLA in healthy donors (dated 2017 in TCRdb). The library was built by means of the immunoSEQ multiplex PCR assay. A mixture of 60 forward primers for TCR Vbeta segments and 13 reverse primers for TCR Jbeta segments was used in the multiplex PCR. TCRdb stores this immuneACCESS table with in-frame sequences only. Part of the clones is absent; in the studies checked, under half of the shortfall reflects unresolved V genes, and no reason is known for the rest. The table for this sample lists around 160,000 clones; 75% to 90% of them were counted only once. The ten top clones hold 3.5% to 5% of the sample. The material sequenced was PBMCs. These receptors were collected from a man aged 45-65 years in good health and CMV-seropositive.

The rearrangement uses TRBV9 and TRBJ1-2; TRBD1 matches at 12 bases. CDR1 is SGDLS, CDR2 YYNGEE, per germline. Trimming at V came to 0 bases and at J to 4 bases, leaving 4 bases not matched to a gene. The CDR3 has 16 residues. The CDR3 sequence is CASSVDGTGGVYGYTF. The CDR3 DNA sequence: TGTGCCAGCAGCGTAGATGGGACAGGGGGCGTCTATGGCTACACCTTC.

The chain recombines TRBV7-8 with TRBJ2-7; 8 nucleotides line up with TRBD2. Germline V gene sequence: CDR1 SGHVS, CDR2 FQNEAQ. The CDR3 totals 17 residues. Trimming removed 4 bases from V and 1 base from J; junction bases left unmatched: 12. The CDR3 nucleotides are TGTGCCAGCAGCTGGGCTCCTCGGGAGGGCCAGTCCTACGAGCAGTACTTC. It translates to CASSWAPREGQSYEQYF.

CDR3 nucleotides: TGTGCCAGCACCCCCAATAGCGGGGCCGAGCAGTTCTTC. It codes for CASTPNSGAEQFF. The chain has TRBV7-9 and TRBJ2-1; 8 nucleotides line up with TRBD2. This CDR3 contains 13 residues. V lost 7 bases and J lost 10; bases outside the gene matches: 9. CDR1 SEHNR and CDR2 FQNEAQ come from the germline V gene (reference sequence).

This rearrangement joins TRBV20-1 to TRBJ2-7; perhaps TRBD2 as D (6 bases). The CDR3 contains 10 residues. Germline V gives CDR1 DFQATT, CDR2 SNEGSKA (reference sequence). Deletions cut 6 bases from V and 5 bases from J, with 8 bases between. In DNA form, the CDR3 reads TGCAGTGCCTGGAGGGACGAGCAGTACTTC. Translated: CSAWRDEQYF.

The CDR3 sequence: CASSERTSSYNEQFF. DNA of the CDR3: TGTGCCAGCAGTGAACGGACTAGCTCCTACAATGAGCAGTTCTTC. The chain joins TRBV6-4 to TRBJ2-1; 7 bases map to TRBD2. CDR1 MRHNA and CDR2 SNTAGT come from the germline V gene. The CDR3 totals 15 residues. V dropped 3 bases and J dropped 0; count of bases not matched to a gene: 2.

The rearrangement links TRBV5-6 to TRBJ2-7, with TRBD2 matching 8 bases. Germline V gene sequence: CDR1 SGHDT, CDR2 YYEEEE. The CDR3 sequence is 14 residues long. Trimming removed 4 bases from V and 0 bases from J; junction bases left unmatched: 3. The chain's CDR3 is CASSHTSGSYEQYF. CDR3 nucleotides: TGTGCCAGCAGCCACACTAGCGGCTCCTACGAGCAGTACTTC.

The chain has TRBV5-1 and TRBJ2-3; 9 positions match TRBD1. The J segment lost 5 bases and the V segment lost 4 bases, leaving 5 bases of the junction unmatched. CDR3 length equals 14 residues. Germline V CDR1 and CDR2: SGHRS, YFSETQ. The CDR3 spells CASSQRQGEDTQYF. Here the CDR3 DNA reads TGCGCCAGCAGCCAACGACAGGGGGAAGATACGCAGTATTTT.

The chain is built from TRBV7-9 and TRBJ1-2; unclear D gene. This CDR3 has 12 residues. Trimming cost V 5 bases and J 8 bases, with 12 bases left between them. Germline assignment: CDR1 SEHNR and CDR2 FQNEAQ (reference sequence). The CDR3 DNA reads TGTGCCAGCAGCCTATCAATCGGGGGCTACACCTTC. Encoded protein: CASSLSIGGYTF.